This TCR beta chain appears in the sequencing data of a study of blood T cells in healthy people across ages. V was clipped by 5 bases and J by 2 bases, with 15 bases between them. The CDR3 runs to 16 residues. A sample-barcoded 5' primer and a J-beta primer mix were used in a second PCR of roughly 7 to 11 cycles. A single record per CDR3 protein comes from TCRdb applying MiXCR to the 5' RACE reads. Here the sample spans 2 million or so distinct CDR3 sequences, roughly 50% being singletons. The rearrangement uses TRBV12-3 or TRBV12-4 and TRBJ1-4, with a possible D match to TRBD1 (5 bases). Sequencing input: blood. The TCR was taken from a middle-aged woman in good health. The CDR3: CASSPQGAGTNEKLFF. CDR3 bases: TGTGCCAGCAGTCCCCAAGGTGCAGGGACTAATGAAAAACTGTTTTTT.